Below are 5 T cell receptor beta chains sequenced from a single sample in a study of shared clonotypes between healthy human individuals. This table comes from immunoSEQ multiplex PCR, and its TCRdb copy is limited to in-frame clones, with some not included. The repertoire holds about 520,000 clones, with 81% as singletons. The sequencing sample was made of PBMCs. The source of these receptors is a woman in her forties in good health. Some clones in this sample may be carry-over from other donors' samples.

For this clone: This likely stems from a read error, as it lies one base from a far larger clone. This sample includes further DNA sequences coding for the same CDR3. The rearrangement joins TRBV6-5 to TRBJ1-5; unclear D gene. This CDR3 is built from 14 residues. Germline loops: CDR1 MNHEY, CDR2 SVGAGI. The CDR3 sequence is CASSFNSGDQPQHF. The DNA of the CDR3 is TGTGCCAGCAGTTTCAACTCCGGGGATCAGCCACAGCATTTT.

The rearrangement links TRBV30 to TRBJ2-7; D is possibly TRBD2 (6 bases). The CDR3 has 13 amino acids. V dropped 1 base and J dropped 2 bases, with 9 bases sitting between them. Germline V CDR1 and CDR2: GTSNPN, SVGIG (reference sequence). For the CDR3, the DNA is TGTGCCTGGAGTGGCGGGATTACCTACGAGCAGTACTTC. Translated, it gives CAWSGGITYEQYF.

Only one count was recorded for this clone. The CDR3 region has the DNA TGCGCCAGCAGCCAAGATTTTTGGACAAGCAAGAACACTGAAGCTTTCTTT. This gives the protein CASSQDFWTSKNTEAFF. The chain joins TRBV4-3 to TRBJ1-1; maybe TRBD1 (5 bases). V dropped 0 bases and J dropped 1 base, with 15 bases sitting between them. Germline CDR1 and CDR2: LGHNA and YSLEER. The CDR3 is made up of 17 amino acids.

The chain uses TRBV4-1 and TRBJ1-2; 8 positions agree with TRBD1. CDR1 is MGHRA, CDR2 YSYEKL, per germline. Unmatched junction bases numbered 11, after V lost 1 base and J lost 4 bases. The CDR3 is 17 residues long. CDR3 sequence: CASSQVTTGGGSYGYTF. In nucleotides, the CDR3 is TGCGCCAGCAGCCAAGTAACAACAGGGGGAGGGAGCTATGGCTACACCTTC.

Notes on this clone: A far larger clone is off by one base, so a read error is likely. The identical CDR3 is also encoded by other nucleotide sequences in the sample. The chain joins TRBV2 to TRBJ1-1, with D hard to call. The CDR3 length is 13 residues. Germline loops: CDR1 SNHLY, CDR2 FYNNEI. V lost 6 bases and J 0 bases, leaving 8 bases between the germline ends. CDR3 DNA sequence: TGTGCCAGCAGGCAAGAAGTGAACACTGAAGCTTTCTTT. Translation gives CASRQEVNTEAFF.